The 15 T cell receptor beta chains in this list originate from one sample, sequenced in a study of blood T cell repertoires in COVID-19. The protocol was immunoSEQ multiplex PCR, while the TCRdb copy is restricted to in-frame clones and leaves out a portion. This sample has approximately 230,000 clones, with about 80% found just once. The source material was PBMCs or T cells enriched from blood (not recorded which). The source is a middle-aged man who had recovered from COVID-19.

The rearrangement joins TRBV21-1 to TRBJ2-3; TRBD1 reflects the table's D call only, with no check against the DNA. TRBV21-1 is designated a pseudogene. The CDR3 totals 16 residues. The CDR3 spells CASSNDTVSCTDTQYF. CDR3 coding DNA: TGTGCCAGCAGCAATGACACGGTCTCATGCACAGATACGCAGTATTTT.

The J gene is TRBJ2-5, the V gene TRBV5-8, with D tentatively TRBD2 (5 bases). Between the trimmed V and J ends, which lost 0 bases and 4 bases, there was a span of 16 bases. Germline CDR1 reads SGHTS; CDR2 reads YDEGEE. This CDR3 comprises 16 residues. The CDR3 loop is CASSLAFTGSGETQYF. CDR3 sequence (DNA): TGTGCCAGCAGCTTGGCCTTTACGGGGTCAGGAGAGACCCAGTACTTC.

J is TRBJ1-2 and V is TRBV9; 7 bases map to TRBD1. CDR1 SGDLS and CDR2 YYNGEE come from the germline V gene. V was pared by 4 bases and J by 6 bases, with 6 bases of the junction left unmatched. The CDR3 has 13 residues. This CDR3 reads CASSLGQGDGYTF. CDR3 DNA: TGTGCCAGCAGCCTCGGGCAGGGGGATGGCTACACCTTC.

The CDR3 DNA sequence: TGTGCCAGCTGGCAGGGGGCCGGGGAGCAGTACTTC. Protein: CASWQGAGEQYF. The chain joins TRBV28 to TRBJ2-7, with 8 bases identical to TRBD1. The V and J ends lost 8 bases and 7 bases, in that order; junction bases with no gene match: 7. Germline loops: CDR1 MDHEN, CDR2 SYDVKM. The CDR3 spans 12 residues.

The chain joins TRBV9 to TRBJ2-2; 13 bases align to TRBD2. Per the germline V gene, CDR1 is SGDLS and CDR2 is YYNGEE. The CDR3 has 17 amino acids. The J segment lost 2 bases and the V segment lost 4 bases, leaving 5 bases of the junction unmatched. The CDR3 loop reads CASSLGTSGINTGELFF. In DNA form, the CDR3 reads TGTGCCAGCAGCCTCGGGACTAGCGGGATCAACACCGGGGAGCTGTTTTTT. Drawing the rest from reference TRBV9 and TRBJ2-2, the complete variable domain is DSGVTQTPKHLITATGQRVTLRCSPRSGDLSVYWYQQSLDQGLQFLIQYYNGEERAKGNILERFSAQQFPDLHSELNLSSLELGDSALYFCASSLGTSGINTGELFFGEGSRLTVL.

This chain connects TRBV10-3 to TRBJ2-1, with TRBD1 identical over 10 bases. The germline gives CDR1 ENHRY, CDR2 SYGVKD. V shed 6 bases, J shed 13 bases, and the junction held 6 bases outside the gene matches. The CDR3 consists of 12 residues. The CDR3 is CAISDRGPPQFF. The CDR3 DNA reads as TGTGCCATCAGCGACAGGGGGCCCCCACAGTTCTTC.

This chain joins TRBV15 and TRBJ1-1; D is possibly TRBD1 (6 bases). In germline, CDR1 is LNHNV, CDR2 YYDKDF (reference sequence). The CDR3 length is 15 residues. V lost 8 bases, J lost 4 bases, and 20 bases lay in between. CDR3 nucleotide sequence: TGTGCCACCGGTACTAACAGGGTCTGGGGCACTGAAGCTTTCTTT. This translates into CATGTNRVWGTEAFF. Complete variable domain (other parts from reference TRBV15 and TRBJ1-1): DAMVIQNPRYQVTQFGKPVTLSCSQTLNHNVMYWYQQKSSQAPKLLFHYYDKDFNNEADTPDNFQSRRPNTSFCFLDIRSPGLGDTAMYLCATGTNRVWGTEAFFGQGTRLTVV.

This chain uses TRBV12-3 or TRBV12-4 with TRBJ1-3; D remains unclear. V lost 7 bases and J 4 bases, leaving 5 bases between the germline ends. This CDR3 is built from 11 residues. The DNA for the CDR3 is TGTGCCAGCAACATCGGAAACACCATATATTTT. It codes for CASNIGNTIYF.

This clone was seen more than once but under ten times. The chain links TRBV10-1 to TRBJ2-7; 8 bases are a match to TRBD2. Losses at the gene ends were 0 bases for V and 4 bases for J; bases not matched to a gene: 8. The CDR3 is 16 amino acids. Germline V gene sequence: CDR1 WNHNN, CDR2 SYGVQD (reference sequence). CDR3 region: CASSESGASGQYEQYF. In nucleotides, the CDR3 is TGCGCCAGCAGTGAGTCTGGAGCTAGCGGGCAATACGAGCAGTACTTC.

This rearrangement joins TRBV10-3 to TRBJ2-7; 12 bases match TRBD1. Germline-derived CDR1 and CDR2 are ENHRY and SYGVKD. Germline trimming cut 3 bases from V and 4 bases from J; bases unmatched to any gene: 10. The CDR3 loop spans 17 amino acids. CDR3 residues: CAISDSPGQGAPYEQYF. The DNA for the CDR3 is TGTGCCATCAGTGACTCGCCGGGACAGGGGGCACCTTACGAGCAGTACTTC.

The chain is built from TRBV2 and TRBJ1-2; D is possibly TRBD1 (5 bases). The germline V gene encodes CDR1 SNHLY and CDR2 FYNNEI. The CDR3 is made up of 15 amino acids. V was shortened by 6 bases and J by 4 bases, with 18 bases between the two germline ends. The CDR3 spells CASSRRGTGTYGYTF. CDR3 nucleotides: TGTGCCAGCAGCCGACGGGGGACGGGCACCTATGGCTACACCTTC.

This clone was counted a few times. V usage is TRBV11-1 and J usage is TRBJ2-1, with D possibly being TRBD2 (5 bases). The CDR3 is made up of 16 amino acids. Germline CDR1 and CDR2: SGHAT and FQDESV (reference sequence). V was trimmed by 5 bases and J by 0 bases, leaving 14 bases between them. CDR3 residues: CASSPGTVSSYNEQFF. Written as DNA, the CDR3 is TGTGCCAGCAGCCCGGGAACAGTGAGCTCCTACAATGAGCAGTTCTTC.

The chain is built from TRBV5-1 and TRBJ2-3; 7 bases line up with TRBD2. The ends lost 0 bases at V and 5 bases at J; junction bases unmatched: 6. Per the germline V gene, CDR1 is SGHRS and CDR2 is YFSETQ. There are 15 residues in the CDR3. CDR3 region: CASSLAERGGDTQYF. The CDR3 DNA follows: TGCGCCAGCAGCTTGGCCGAGCGGGGCGGAGATACGCAGTATTTT.

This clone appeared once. The DNA for the CDR3 is TGTGCCATCAGTGAGTCAACAGGGGCTGGAAACACCATATATTTT. It codes for CAISESTGAGNTIYF. The rearrangement uses TRBV10-3 and TRBJ1-3, with 7 positions matching TRBD1. CDR3 length: 15 amino acids. The V gene's germline CDR1 is ENHRY and CDR2 SYGVKD. The ends lost 0 bases at V and 2 bases at J; junction bases unmatched: 1.

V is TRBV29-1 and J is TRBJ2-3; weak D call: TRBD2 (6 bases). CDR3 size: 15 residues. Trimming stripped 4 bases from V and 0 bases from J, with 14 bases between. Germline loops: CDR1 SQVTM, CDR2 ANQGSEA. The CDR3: CSVGLAYTSTDTQYF. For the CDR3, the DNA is TGCAGCGTTGGCCTAGCGTATACTAGCACAGATACGCAGTATTTT.